This TCR beta chain was observed in a study of blood T cell repertoires in COVID-19. For the study at large: T cells, B-cell-depleted T cells, or PBMCs provided the cDNA or gDNA that served as material.

Deletions cut 5 bases from V and 0 bases from J, with 2 bases between. This CDR3 is built from 12 residues. The germline gives CDR1 SGHTA, CDR2 FQGNSA. The assay was immunoSEQ multiplex PCR, and TCRdb's table has in-frame clones only and misses some. The sample holds about 15,000 clones; around 80% are singletons and the top ten take over 25%. The sequenced sample was peripheral blood. The receptor's source is a woman aged 45 to 65 with active or convalescent COVID-19. This chain joins TRBV7-2 and TRBJ1-3; D unresolved. Written as DNA, the CDR3 is TGTGCCAGCAGCCTCTCTGGAAACACCATATATTTT. Translating gives CASSLSGNTIYF. Complete variable domain (other parts from reference TRBV7-2 and TRBJ1-3): GAGVSQSPSNKVTEKGKDVELRCDPISGHTALYWYRQSLGQGLEFLIYFQGNSAPDKSGLPSDRFSAERTGGSVSTLTIQRTQQEDSAVYLCASSLSGNTIYFGEGSWLTVV.